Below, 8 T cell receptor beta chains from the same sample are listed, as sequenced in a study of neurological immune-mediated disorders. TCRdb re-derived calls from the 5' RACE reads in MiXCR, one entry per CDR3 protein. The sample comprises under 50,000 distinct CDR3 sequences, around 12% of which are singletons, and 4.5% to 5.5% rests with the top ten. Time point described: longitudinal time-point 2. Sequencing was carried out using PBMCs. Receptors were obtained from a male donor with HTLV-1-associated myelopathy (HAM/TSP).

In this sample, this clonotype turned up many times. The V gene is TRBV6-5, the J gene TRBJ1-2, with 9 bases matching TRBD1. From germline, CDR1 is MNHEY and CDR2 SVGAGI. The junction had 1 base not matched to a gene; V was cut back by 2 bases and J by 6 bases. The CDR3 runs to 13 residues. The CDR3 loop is CASSYRDRDGYTF. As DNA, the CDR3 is TGTGCCAGCAGTTACCGGGACAGGGATGGCTACACCTTC.

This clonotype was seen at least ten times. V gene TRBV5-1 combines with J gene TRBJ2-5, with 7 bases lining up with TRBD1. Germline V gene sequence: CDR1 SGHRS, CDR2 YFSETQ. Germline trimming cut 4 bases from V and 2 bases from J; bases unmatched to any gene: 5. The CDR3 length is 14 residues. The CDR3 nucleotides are TGCGCCAGCAGCGATCAACAGGGGCAAGAGACCCAGTACTTC. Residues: CASSDQQGQETQYF.

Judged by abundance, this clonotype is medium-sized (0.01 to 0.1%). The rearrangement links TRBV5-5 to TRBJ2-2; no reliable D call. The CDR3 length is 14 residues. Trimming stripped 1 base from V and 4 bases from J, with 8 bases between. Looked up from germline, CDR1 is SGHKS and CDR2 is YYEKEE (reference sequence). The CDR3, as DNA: TGTGCCAGCAGCTTGCTGGGCGGCACCGGGGAGCTGTTTTTT. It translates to CASSLLGGTGELFF.

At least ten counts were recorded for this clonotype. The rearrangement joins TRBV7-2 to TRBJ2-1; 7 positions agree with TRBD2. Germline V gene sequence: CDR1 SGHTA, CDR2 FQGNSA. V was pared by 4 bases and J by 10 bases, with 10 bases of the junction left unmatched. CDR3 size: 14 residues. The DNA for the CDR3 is TGTGCCAGCAGCTCGATCTTTAGGGGAGGGGAGCAGTTCTTC. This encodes CASSSIFRGGEQFF.

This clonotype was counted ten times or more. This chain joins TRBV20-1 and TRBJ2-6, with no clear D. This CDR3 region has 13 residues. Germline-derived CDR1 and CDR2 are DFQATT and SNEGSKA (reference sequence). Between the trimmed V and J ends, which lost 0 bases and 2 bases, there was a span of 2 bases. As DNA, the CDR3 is TGCAGTGCTAGAGATACTGGGGCCAACGTCCTGACTTTC. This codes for CSARDTGANVLTF.

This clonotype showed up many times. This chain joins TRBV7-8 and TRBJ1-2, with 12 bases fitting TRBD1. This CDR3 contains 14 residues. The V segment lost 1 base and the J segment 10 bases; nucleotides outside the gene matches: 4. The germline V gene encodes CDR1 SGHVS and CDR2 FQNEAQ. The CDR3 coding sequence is TGTGCCAGCAGCTTAGACGTGGGACAGGGGGCCTACACCTTC. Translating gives CASSLDVGQGAYTF.

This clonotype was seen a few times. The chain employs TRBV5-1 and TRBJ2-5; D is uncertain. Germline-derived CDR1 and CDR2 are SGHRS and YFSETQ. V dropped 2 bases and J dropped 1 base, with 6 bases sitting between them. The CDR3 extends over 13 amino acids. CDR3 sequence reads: CASSFYFQETQYF. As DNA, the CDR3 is TGCGCCAGCAGCTTCTATTTCCAAGAGACCCAGTACTTC.

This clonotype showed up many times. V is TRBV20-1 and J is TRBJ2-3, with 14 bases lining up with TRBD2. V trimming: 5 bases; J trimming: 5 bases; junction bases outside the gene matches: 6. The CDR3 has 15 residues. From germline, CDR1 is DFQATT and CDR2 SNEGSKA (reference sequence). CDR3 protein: CSASGLAGVEDTQYF. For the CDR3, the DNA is TGCAGTGCTTCGGGACTAGCGGGGGTTGAAGATACGCAGTATTTT.